This T cell receptor beta chain was found in a study of T cells in Graves' hyperthyroidism and ophthalmopathy (dated by TCRdb to the late 2010s). Notes on the research overall: Peripheral blood samples were taken at initial diagnosis, before any treatment was given. Thyroid tissue and blood T-cell repertoires from six Graves' hyperthyroidism patients were also compared in the study. To identify TCR V-J signatures that set the groups apart, the researchers used a discovery cohort of about a hundred patients, made up of about 44 with Graves' ophthalmopathy and 55 to 65 with stable Graves' hyperthyroidism. Following sampling, methimazole starting at 30 mg daily was given to hyperthyroidism patients, and high-dose intravenous methylprednisolone was given to ophthalmopathy patients. Prospective prediction of ophthalmopathy was tested in an independent validation cohort consisting of under 20 hyperthyroidism patients and more than 15 patients who later progressed to ophthalmopathy. For training and testing, the approximately 92 patients in the discovery cohort were randomly divided in a 7:3 ratio. According to the paper, TCR Vbeta CDR3 sequencing was carried out on approximately 140 peripheral blood samples, which came from fewer than 50 ophthalmopathy, roughly 75 hyperthyroidism and approximately 17 progressor patients. Study-wide findings and limitations: In validation, the model predicted progression to ophthalmopathy with approximately 71% sensitivity and less than 75% specificity, a median of about 6.7 months before onset. Sample size was not statistically predetermined, and blinding of investigators to group allocation was not performed. Ophthalmopathy was separated from stable hyperthyroidism by a 13 V-J signature model, with approximately 89% sensitivity and approximately 81% specificity obtained in cross-validation and 80%/75% obtained in testing. Most expanded thyroid clonotypes (frequency above 0.001) were also detected in blood, suggesting blood repertoires may reflect thyroid immune responses.

The TCR beta CDR3 regions were amplified from RNA transcripts. The TCR CDR3 was subjected to a first round of RT-PCR using the HTBI primer set and the Qiagen OneStep RT-PCR kit. The libraries were constructed in a second round of multiplex PCR and then size-selected and purified. Sequencing of the libraries was done on an Illumina HiSeq2000 using paired-end 100 bp reads. Concerning the study's data processing: SOAPnuke was used to process the raw data, throwing out any read that contained adapters or uncalled bases, had a mean Phred below 15, or lacked an exact constant-primer or identifier match. High-quality paired reads were merged using COPE v1.2.5, and each unique nucleotide sequence was defined as a clonotype. MiTCR v1.1 was used to align clonotypes to the IMGT TRBV, TRBD and TRBJ reference segments. Analysis was restricted to V-J combinations with a frequency above 0.0001, which covered roughly 99% of repertoires. A TCS score was defined as the ratio of F50 (clonal expansion) to E x V (chaos), with BLOSUM62-based TCRdist applied between CDR3 peptides within each V-J. Welch's t-statistics and random forest reduced just over 500 V-J features to fewer than 15, which were used in a naive Bayes classifier (R e1071). TCRdb applied fastp at Q25 and MiXCR to the public reads, then kept only in-frame beta chains. Identical CDR3 protein sequences are pooled into one entry, listed with their most common genes and DNA. The V and J calls follow TCRdb's processing rather than the paper's. A total of fewer than 900,000 distinct CDR3 sequences appear in this sample, roughly 20% of them only once. The ten largest clones represent roughly 17% of the sample.

Hyperthyroidism patients were newly diagnosed, with disease duration under 2 months, and aged 18 to 65 years. Patients with uncontrolled infections, other autoimmune diseases, pregnancy or lactation were excluded. Diagnoses relied on clinical symptoms, serum thyroxine and TRAb, thyroid ultrasound and orbital computed tomography. Blood from progressor patients was collected at the time of first diagnosis with hyperthyroidism, before any ophthalmopathy symptoms had appeared. Ficoll-Paque density gradient centrifugation was used to isolate PBMCs from 9.5 to 10 ml of fresh peripheral blood. Patients classed as progressors first received a Graves' hyperthyroidism diagnosis and then went on to develop ophthalmopathy during follow-up. Total RNA was extracted with Trizol reagent, and quality was checked on an Agilent 2100 Bioanalyzer. With respect to this clonotype: Its antigen target is currently unknown. No base qualities exist here, and no much larger clone lies one base off it.

V and J lose 7 bases and 4 bases, and a span of 16 bases separates them. The cysteine opens and the phenylalanine closes a CDR3 of 14 amino acids. Only the CDR3 region is kept as DNA, spanning 42 bases read in frame from base 1. Sequences SEHNR (CDR1) and FQNEAQ (CDR2) are obtained from the germline V gene (reference sequence). Sequencing was performed on blood. This sequence was found in a woman aged 50 to 65 with Graves' hyperthyroidism that later progressed to Graves' ophthalmopathy. In this chain, TRBV7-9 is recombined with TRBJ1-1; TRBD1 is a weak D gene call, 5 bases matching. The DNA reads TGTGCCAGCATCCCGGGACCTGGGCCCACTGAAGCTTTCTTT. Translated, it reads CASIPGPGPTEAFF.